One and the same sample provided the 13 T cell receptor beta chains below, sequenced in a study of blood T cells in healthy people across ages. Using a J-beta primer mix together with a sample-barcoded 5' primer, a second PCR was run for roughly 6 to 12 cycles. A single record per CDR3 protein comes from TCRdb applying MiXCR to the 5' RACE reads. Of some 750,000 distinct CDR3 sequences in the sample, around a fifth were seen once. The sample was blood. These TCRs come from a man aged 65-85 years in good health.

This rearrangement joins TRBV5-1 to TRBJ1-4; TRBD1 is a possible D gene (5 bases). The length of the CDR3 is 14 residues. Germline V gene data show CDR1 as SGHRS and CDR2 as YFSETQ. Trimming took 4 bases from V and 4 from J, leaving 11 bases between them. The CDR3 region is CASSRDRHNEKLFF. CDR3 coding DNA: TGCGCCAGCAGCCGGGACCGACATAATGAAAAACTGTTTTTT.

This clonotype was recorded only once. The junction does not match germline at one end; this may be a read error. CDR3 DNA sequence: TGTTCCAGCAGCACGGGAGTCGTTCAGGGCACAGATACGCAGTATTTT. Translation: CSSSTGVVQGTDTQYF. The chain is built from TRBV11-3 and TRBJ2-3, with D tentatively TRBD2 (6 bases). Germline lookup yields CDR1 SGHNT and CDR2 YENEEA. The CDR3 loop spans 16 amino acids.

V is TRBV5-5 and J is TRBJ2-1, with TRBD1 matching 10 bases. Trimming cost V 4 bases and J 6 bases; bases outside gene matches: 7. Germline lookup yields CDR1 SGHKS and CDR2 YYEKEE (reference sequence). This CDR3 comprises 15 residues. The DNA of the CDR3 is TGTGCCAGCAGCCACGGGACAGGGGTCCCCAATGAGCAGTTCTTC. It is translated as CASSHGTGVPNEQFF.

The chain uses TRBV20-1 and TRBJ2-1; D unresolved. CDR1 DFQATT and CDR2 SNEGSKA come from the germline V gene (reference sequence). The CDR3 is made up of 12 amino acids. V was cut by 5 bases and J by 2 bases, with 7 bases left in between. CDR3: CSAFFPYNEQFF. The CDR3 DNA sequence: TGCAGTGCTTTTTTCCCCTACAATGAGCAGTTCTTC.

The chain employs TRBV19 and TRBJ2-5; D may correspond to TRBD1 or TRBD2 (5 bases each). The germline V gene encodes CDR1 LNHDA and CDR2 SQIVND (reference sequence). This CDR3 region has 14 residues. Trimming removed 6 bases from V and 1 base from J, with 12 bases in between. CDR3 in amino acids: CASRVPGRQETQYF. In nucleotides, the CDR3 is TGTGCCAGTAGAGTCCCGGGACGCCAAGAGACCCAGTACTTC.

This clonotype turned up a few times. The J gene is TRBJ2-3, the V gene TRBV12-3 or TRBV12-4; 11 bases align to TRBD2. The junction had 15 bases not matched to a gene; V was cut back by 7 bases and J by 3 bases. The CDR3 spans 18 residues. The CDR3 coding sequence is TGTGCCAGCACCCGATTGACTAGCGGGATATATATAACAGATACGCAGTATTTT. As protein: CASTRLTSGIYITDTQYF.

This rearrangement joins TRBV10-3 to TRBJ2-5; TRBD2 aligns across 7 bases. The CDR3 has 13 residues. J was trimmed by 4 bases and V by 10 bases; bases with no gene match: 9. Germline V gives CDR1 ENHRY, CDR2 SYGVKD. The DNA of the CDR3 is TGTGCCAACCAAGCGGGAAGGAGAGAGACCCAGTACTTC. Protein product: CANQAGRRETQYF.

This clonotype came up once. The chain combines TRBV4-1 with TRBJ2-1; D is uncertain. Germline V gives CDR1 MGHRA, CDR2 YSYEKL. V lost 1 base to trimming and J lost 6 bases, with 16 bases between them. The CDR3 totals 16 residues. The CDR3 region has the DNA TGCGCCAGCAGCCAAGGGCTCACGTCTAGTTTCAATGAGCAGTTCTTC. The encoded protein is CASSQGLTSSFNEQFF.

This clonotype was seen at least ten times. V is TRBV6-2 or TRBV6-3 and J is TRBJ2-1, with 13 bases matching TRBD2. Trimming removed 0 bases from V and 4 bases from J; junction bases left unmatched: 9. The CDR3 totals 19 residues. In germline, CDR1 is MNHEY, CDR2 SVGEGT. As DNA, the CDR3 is TGTGCCAGCAGTTACTCCACAACGGGACTAGCGGGACAATACAATGAGCAGTTCTTC. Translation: CASSYSTTGLAGQYNEQFF.

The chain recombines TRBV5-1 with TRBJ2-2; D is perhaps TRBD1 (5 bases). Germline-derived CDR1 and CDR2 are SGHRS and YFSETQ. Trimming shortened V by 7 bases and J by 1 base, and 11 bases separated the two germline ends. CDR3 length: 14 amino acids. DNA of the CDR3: TGCGCCAGCGGGCCTCAGGGGAACACCGGGGAGCTGTTTTTT. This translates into CASGPQGNTGELFF.

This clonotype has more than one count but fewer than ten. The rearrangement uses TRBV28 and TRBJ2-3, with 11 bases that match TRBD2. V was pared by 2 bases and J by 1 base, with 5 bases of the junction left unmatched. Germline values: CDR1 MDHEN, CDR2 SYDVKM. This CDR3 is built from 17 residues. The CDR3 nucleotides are TGTGCCAGCAGTTTAAGGCTAGCGGGAGGTGGCACAGATACGCAGTATTTT. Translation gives CASSLRLAGGGTDTQYF.

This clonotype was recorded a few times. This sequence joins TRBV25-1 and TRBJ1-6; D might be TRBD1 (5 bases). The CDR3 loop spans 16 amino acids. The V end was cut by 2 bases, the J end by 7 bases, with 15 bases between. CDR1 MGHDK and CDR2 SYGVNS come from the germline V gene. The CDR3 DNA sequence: TGTGCCAGCAGTGAAGGGACCAACTTGTTGAATTCACCCCTCCACTTT. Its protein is CASSEGTNLLNSPLHF.

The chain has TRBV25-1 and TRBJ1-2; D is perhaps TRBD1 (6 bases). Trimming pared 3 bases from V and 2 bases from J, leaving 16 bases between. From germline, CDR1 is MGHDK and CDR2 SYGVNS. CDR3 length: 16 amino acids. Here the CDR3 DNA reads TGTGCCAGCAGTGATCGAAAGGGGCAGGGGAACTATGGCTACACCTTC. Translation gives CASSDRKGQGNYGYTF.